The rows below give T cell receptor beta chains drawn from one sample of a study of spatial heterogeneity in lung cancer. TCRdb independently ran MiXCR on the 5' RACE reads; one entry per CDR3 protein. The sample shows 48,000 or so distinct CDR3 sequences, roughly 5.7% of them seen only once. Sequencing was performed on PBMCs, taken at surgery. The receptors derive from a male donor with early-stage non-small cell lung cancer. The CDR3 runs from the conserved cysteine through the conserved F or W. A D gene is named only where the DNA matches it firmly. A row's size may be missing; if present it is once, few, many or a size class.

V gene: TRBV4-2
clone size: many
D gene: NA
J gene: TRBJ1-6
CDR3 protein: CASSQARQGISPLHF
CDR3 DNA: TGTGCCAGCAGCCAAGCTAGACAAGGGATCTCACCCCTCCACTTT

V gene: TRBV19
clone size: few
D gene: TRBD2
J gene: TRBJ2-3
CDR3 protein: CASSIGPLRVAGPDTQYF
CDR3 DNA: TGTGCCAGTAGTATAGGACCCCTTCGGGTAGCGGGACCAGATACGCAGTATTTT

V gene: TRBV7-8
clone size: many
D gene: NA
J gene: TRBJ2-5
CDR3 protein: CASSPRFAGETQYF
CDR3 DNA: TGTGCCAGCAGCCCTCGGTTTGCGGGGGAGACCCAGTACTTC

V gene: TRBV7-2
clone size: many
D gene: TRBD2
J gene: TRBJ2-7
CDR3 protein: CASSLVSGTSDSYEQYF
CDR3 DNA: TGTGCCAGCAGCTTAGTGTCCGGGACTAGCGACTCCTACGAGCAGTACTTC

V gene: TRBV7-2
clone size: few
D gene: NA
J gene: TRBJ2-7
CDR3 protein: CASSLGGLADEQYF
CDR3 DNA: TGTGCCAGCAGCTTAGGGGGTCTAGCAGACGAGCAGTACTTC

V gene: TRBV4-1
clone size: many
D gene: NA
J gene: TRBJ2-7
CDR3 protein: CASSPHPGLTHF
CDR3 DNA: TGCGCCAGCAGCCCCCATCCCGGACTGACCCACTTC

V gene: TRBV6-1
clone size: few
D gene: TRBD2
J gene: TRBJ2-1
CDR3 protein: CASRILAGGSYNEQFF
CDR3 DNA: TGTGCCAGCCGGATACTAGCGGGAGGTTCATACAATGAGCAGTTCTTC

V gene: TRBV24-1
clone size: many
D gene: NA
J gene: TRBJ2-1
CDR3 protein: CATSDPTGPYNEQFF
CDR3 DNA: TGTGCCACCAGTGATCCGACCGGACCGTACAATGAGCAGTTCTTC

V gene: TRBV28
clone size: many
D gene: TRBD2
J gene: TRBJ2-5
CDR3 protein: CASSPPGGKETQYF
CDR3 DNA: TGTGCCAGCAGTCCCCCCGGGGGGAAAGAGACCCAGTACTTC

V gene: TRBV18
clone size: many
D gene: NA
J gene: TRBJ2-2
CDR3 protein: CASSPRPEATGELFF
CDR3 DNA: TGTGCCAGCTCACCACGACCAGAGGCGACCGGGGAGCTGTTTTTT

V gene: TRBV3-1
clone size: many
D gene: NA
J gene: TRBJ2-3
CDR3 protein: CASSLLQATLGTDTQYF
CDR3 DNA: TGTGCCAGCAGCTTGCTACAGGCGACTCTGGGCACAGATACGCAGTATTTT

V gene: TRBV7-2
clone size: many
D gene: NA
J gene: TRBJ2-2
CDR3 protein: CASSLASSTGELFF
CDR3 DNA: TGTGCCAGCAGCTTAGCTAGCTCCACCGGGGAGCTGTTTTTT

V gene: TRBV6-1
clone size: few
D gene: NA
J gene: TRBJ1-4
CDR3 protein: CATQSTTVAEKLFF
CDR3 DNA: TGTGCCACCCAATCGACGACAGTCGCTGAAAAACTGTTTTTT

V gene: TRBV7-2
clone size: NA
D gene: NA
J gene: TRBJ2-2
CDR3 protein: CASSLGLLNTGELFF
CDR3 DNA: TGTGCCAGCAGCTTAGGACTTTTGAACACCGGGGAGCTGTTTTTT

V gene: TRBV20-1
clone size: many
D gene: TRBD1
J gene: TRBJ2-7
CDR3 protein: CSARGFGTDYEQYF
CDR3 DNA: TGCAGTGCTAGAGGATTCGGGACAGACTACGAGCAGTACTTC

V gene: TRBV11-3
clone size: NA
D gene: NA
J gene: TRBJ2-1
CDR3 protein: CASSSNYYEQFF
CDR3 DNA: TGTGCCAGCAGCTCGAACTACTATGAGCAGTTCTTC

V gene: TRBV28
clone size: many
D gene: NA
J gene: TRBJ1-5
CDR3 protein: CATIGGDQPQHF
CDR3 DNA: TGTGCCACCATAGGTGGGGATCAGCCCCAGCATTTT

V gene: TRBV12-3/TRBV12-4
clone size: many
D gene: TRBD2
J gene: TRBJ2-2
CDR3 protein: CASSYVAGSGGPGELFF
CDR3 DNA: TGTGCCAGCAGTTATGTAGCGGGAAGTGGAGGCCCCGGGGAGCTGTTTTTT

V gene: TRBV2
clone size: many
D gene: NA
J gene: TRBJ1-5
CDR3 protein: CASTTELNQPQHF
CDR3 DNA: TGTGCCAGCACGACAGAACTCAATCAGCCCCAGCATTTT

V gene: TRBV5-1
clone size: many
D gene: TRBD1
J gene: TRBJ2-7
CDR3 protein: CASSTGTGSYEQYF
CDR3 DNA: TGCGCCAGCAGTACAGGGACAGGGTCCTACGAGCAGTACTTC

V gene: TRBV5-1
clone size: many
D gene: TRBD1
J gene: TRBJ1-4
CDR3 protein: CASSLTTGGDEKLFF
CDR3 DNA: TGCGCCAGCAGCTTGACCACAGGGGGCGACGAAAAACTGTTTTTT

V gene: TRBV10-3
clone size: many
D gene: NA
J gene: TRBJ2-7
CDR3 protein: CAISGRGGPYEQYF
CDR3 DNA: TGTGCCATCAGTGGGCGCGGAGGCCCCTACGAGCAGTACTTC

V gene: TRBV20-1
clone size: many
D gene: NA
J gene: TRBJ2-1
CDR3 protein: CSARNLRSYNEQFF
CDR3 DNA: TGCAGTGCTAGGAATCTGCGCTCCTACAATGAGCAGTTCTTC

V gene: TRBV7-9
clone size: many
D gene: NA
J gene: TRBJ1-3
CDR3 protein: CASTPSGTSGNTIYF
CDR3 DNA: TGTGCCAGCACGCCTAGTGGTACCTCTGGAAACACCATATATTTT

V gene: TRBV20-1
clone size: NA
D gene: NA
J gene: TRBJ1-3
CDR3 protein: CSARGHGLSGNTIYF
CDR3 DNA: TGCAGTGCTAGAGGGCACGGGCTCTCTGGAAACACCATATATTTT

V gene: TRBV20-1
clone size: many
D gene: NA
J gene: TRBJ2-2
CDR3 protein: CSASTSNTGELFF
CDR3 DNA: TGCAGTGCTAGTACTTCGAACACCGGGGAGCTGTTTTTT

V gene: TRBV10-3
clone size: few
D gene: TRBD1
J gene: TRBJ1-6
CDR3 protein: CAISPAGGSPLHF
CDR3 DNA: TGTGCCATCAGTCCCGCAGGGGGTTCACCCCTCCACTTT

V gene: TRBV20-1
clone size: many
D gene: NA
J gene: TRBJ2-2
CDR3 protein: CSALLDTGELFF
CDR3 DNA: TGCAGTGCCCTCCTCGACACCGGGGAGCTGTTTTTT